This T cell receptor beta chain was captured in a study of CD8+ T cells in alopecia areata. At the level of the study: Treated patients received oral tofacitinib, 5 to 10 mg twice daily.

Treatment noted: oral pan-JAK inhibitor, 5-10 mg twice daily. Following extraction, RNA underwent reverse transcription to cDNA, which served as the sequencing template. Some clones are missing from TCRdb's copy, which holds only in-frame ones; the method was immunoSEQ multiplex PCR. The sample records 150,000 to 250,000 clones, about 62% being singletons. Trimming took off 4 bases at V and 2 bases at J, with 9 bases between the two ends. CDR1 is ENHRY and CDR2 is SYGVKD in the germline V gene. This CDR3 contains 15 residues. This clone showed up just a few times. The sample in question was CD4+ T cells sorted from blood, obtained at week 24, from a patient treated with tofacitinib. This clonotype was obtained from a human donor with alopecia areata. The rearrangement uses TRBV10-3 and TRBJ2-6; perhaps D is TRBD1 or TRBD2 (5 bases each). CDR3 coding DNA: TGTGCCATCAGTGGGACGGGGCCTGGGGCCAACGTCCTGACTTTC. It specifies CAISGTGPGANVLTF.